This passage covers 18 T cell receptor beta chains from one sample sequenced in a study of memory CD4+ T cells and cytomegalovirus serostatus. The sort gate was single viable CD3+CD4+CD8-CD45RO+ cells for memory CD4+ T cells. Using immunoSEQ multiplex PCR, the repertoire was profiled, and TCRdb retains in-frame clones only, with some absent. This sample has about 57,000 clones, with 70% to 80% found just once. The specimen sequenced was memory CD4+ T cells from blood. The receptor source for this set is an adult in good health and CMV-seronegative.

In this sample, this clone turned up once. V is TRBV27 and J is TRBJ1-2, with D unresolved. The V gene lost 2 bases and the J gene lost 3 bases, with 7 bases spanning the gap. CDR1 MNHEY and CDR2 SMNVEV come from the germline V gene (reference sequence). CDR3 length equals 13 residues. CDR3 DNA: TGTGCCAGCAGTTTAAAGGGAGACTATGGCTACACCTTC. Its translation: CASSLKGDYGYTF.

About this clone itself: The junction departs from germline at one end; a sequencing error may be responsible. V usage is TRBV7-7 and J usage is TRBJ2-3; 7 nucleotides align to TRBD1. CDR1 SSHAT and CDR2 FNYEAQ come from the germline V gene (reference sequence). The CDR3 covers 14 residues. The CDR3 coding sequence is TGTGCTAGCAGCCCCGACAGGGTAACAGATACGCAGTATTTT. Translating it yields CASSPDRVTDTQYF. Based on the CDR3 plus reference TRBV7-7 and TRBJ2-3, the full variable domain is GAGVSQSPRYKVTKRGQDVTLRCDPISSHATLYWYQQALGQGPEFLTYFNYEAQPDKSGLPSDRFSAERPEGSISTLTIQRTEQRDSAMYRCASSPDRVTDTQYFGPGTRLTVL.

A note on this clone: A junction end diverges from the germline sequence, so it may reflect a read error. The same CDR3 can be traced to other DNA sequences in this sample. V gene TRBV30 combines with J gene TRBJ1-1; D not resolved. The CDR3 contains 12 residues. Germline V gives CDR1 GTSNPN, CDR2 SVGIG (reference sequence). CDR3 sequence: CAWSPGSTEAFF. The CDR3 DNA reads TGTGCCTGGAGCCCCGGTAGCACTGAAGCCTTCTTT.

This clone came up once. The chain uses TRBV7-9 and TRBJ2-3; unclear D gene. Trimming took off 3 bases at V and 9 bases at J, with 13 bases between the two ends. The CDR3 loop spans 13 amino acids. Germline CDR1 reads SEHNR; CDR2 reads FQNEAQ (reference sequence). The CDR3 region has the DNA TGTGCCAGCAGCTTCGACCGGACCGGAACGCAGTATTTT. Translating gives CASSFDRTGTQYF. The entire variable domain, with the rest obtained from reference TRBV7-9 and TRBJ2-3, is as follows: DTGVSQNPRHKITKRGQNVTFRCDPISEHNRLYWYRQTLGQGPEFLTYFQNEAQLEKSRLLSDRFSAERPKGSFSTLEIQRTEQGDSAMYLCASSFDRTGTQYFGPGTRLTVL.

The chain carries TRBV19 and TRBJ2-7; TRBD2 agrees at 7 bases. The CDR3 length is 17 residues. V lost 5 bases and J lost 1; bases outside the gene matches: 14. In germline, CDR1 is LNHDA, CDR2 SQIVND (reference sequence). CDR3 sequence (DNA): TGTGCCAGTAGTTTGAGCCTTAGGGACTACCAATCCTACGAGCAGTACTTC. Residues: CASSLSLRDYQSYEQYF.

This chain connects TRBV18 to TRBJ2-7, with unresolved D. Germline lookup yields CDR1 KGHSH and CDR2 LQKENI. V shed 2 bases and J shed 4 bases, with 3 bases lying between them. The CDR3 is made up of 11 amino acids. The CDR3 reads CASSPGYEQYF. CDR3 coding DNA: TGTGCCAGCTCACCAGGGTACGAGCAGTACTTC.

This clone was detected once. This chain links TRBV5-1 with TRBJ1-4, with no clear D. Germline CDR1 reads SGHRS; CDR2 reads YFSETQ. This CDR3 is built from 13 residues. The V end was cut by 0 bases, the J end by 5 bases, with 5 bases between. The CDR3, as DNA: TGCGCCAGCAGCTTGGGGCAGAATGAAAAACTGTTTTTT. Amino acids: CASSLGQNEKLFF. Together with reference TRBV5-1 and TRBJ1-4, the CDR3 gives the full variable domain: KAGVTQTPRYLIKTRGQQVTLSCSPISGHRSVSWYQQTPGQGLQFLFEYFSETQRNKGNFPGRFSGRQFSNSRSEMNVSTLELGDSALYLCASSLGQNEKLFFGSGTQLSVL.

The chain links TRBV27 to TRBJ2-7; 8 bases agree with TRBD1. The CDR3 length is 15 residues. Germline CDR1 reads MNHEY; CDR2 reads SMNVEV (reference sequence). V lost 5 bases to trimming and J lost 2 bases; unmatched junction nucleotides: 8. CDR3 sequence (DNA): TGTGCCAGCAGTATCGACCGGGACAGGACCTACGAGCAGTACTTC. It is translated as CASSIDRDRTYEQYF.

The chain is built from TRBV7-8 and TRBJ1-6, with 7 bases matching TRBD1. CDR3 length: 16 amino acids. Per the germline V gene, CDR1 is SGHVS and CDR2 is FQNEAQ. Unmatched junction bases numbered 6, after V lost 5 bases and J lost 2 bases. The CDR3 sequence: CASSPRGQAYNSPLHF. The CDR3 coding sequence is TGTGCCAGCAGCCCGAGAGGACAGGCCTATAATTCACCCCTCCACTTT. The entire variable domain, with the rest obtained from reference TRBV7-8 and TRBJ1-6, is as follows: GAGVSQSPRYKVAKRGQDVALRCDPISGHVSLFWYQQALGQGPEFLTYFQNEAQLDKSGLPSDRFFAERPEGSVSTLKIQRTQQEDSAVYLCASSPRGQAYNSPLHFGNGTRLTVT.

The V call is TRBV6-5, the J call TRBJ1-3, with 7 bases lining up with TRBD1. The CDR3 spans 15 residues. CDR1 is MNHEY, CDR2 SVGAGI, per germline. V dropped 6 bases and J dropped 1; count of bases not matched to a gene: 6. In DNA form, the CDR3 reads TGTGCCAGCAGGACAGGGATTGGATCTGGAAACACCATATATTTT. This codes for CASRTGIGSGNTIYF.

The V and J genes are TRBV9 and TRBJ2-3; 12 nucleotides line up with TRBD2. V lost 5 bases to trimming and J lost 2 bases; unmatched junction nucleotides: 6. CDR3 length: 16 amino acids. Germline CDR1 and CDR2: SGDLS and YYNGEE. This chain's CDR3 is CASSPTSGGITDTQYF. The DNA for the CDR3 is TGTGCCAGCAGTCCAACTAGCGGGGGGATCACAGATACGCAGTATTTT.

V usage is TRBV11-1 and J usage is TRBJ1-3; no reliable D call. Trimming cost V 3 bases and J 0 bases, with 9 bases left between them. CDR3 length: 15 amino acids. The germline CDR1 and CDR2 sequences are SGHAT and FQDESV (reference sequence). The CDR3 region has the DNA TGTGCCAGCAGCTTGGGTAGAGGCTCTGGAAACACCATATATTTT. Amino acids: CASSLGRGSGNTIYF.

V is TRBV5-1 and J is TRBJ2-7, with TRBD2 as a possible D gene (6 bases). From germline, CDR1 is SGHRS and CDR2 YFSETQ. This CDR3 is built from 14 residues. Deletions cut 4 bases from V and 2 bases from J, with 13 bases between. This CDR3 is CASSHSGPTYEQYF. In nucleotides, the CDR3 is TGCGCCAGCAGCCATAGCGGACCTACCTACGAGCAGTACTTC.

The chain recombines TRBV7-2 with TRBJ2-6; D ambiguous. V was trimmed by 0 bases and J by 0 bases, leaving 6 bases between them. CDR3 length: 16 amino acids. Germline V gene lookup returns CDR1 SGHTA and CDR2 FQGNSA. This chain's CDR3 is CASSLAKISGANVLTF. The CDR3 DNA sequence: TGTGCCAGCAGCTTAGCGAAGATCTCTGGGGCCAACGTCCTGACTTTC. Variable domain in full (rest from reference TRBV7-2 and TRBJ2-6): GAGVSQSPSNKVTEKGKDVELRCDPISGHTALYWYRQSLGQGLEFLIYFQGNSAPDKSGLPSDRFSAERTGGSVSTLTIQRTQQEDSAVYLCASSLAKISGANVLTFGAGSRLTVL.

The CDR3: CASSLISGTGELFF. Written as DNA, the CDR3 is TGTGCCAGCAGCTTGATATCCGGAACCGGGGAGCTGTTTTTT. The genes are TRBV5-6 and TRBJ2-2; D is uncertain. Trimming shortened V by 1 base and J by 5 bases, and 9 bases separated the two germline ends. This CDR3 is 14 amino acids long. CDR1 is SGHDT and CDR2 is YYEEEE in the germline V gene.

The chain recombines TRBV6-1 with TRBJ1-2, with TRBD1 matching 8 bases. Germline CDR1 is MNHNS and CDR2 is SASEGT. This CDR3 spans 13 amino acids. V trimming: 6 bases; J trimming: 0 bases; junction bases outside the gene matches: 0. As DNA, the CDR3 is TGTGCCAGCAGGGGACAGGCTAACTATGGCTACACCTTC. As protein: CASRGQANYGYTF.

The CDR3, as DNA: TGTGCCAGCAGTTACTCTAAAGGGACAGGGTACAACGAGCAGTACTTC. As protein: CASSYSKGTGYNEQYF. This sequence joins TRBV6-5 and TRBJ2-7, with 9 positions matching TRBD1. After removal of 0 bases from V and 5 bases from J, the junction contained 8 bases not matched to a gene. The CDR3 is made up of 16 amino acids. Germline CDR1 MNHEY, CDR2 SVGAGI.

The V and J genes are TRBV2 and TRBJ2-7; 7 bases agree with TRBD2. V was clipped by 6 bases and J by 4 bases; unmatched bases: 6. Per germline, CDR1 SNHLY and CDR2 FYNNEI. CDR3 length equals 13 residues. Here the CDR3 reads CASRWGEGYEQYF. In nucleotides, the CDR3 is TGTGCCAGCAGATGGGGGGAGGGATACGAGCAGTACTTC.